The 13 T cell receptor beta chains in this list originate from one sample, sequenced in a study of shared clonotypes between healthy human individuals. Libraries were prepared by immunoSEQ multiplex PCR; TCRdb keeps only in-frame clonotypes and omits some of them. The table records 1,100,000 or so clones, around 78% of them present only once. The sample comprised memory CD4+ T cells from PBMCs. Subset reported: CD45RA-negative fraction. These receptors were collected from a man aged 18 to 30 in good health. Some clones in this sample may be carry-over from other donors' samples.

This clone came up once. The gene calls are TRBV6-1 and TRBJ2-7, with D hard to call. CDR3 length: 16 amino acids. Per germline, CDR1 MNHNS and CDR2 SASEGT. Trimming removed 0 bases from V and 0 bases from J, with 12 bases in between. CDR3 nucleotides: TGTGCCAGCAGTGAAGCAACTGGGCGAAGCTCCTACGAGCAGTACTTC. Translating it yields CASSEATGRSSYEQYF.

The chain has TRBV9 and TRBJ2-1; 10 bases match TRBD2. V lost 0 bases and J lost 2; bases outside the gene matches: 8. CDR3 length: 18 amino acids. The germline V gene encodes CDR1 SGDLS and CDR2 YYNGEE. The CDR3 is CASSVVTSGTQTYNEQFF. CDR3 nucleotide sequence: TGTGCCAGCAGCGTAGTCACTAGCGGGACCCAAACCTACAATGAGCAGTTCTTC.

The chain employs TRBV7-3 and TRBJ2-5; 7 bases match TRBD1. CDR3 length: 18 residues. J lost 3 bases, V lost 4 bases, and 17 bases had no gene match. Germline V gives CDR1 SGHTA, CDR2 FQGTGA. The CDR3 DNA follows: TGTGCCAGCAGCTCCCGAGGGGGCGGAAGTGTGGGGAAAGAGACCCAGTACTTC. Protein sequence: CASSSRGGGSVGKETQYF.

This clone has just a few counts. The chain is built from TRBV19 and TRBJ1-1, with a weak D call TRBD1 (6 bases). Germline V gives CDR1 LNHDA, CDR2 SQIVND (reference sequence). V was clipped by 10 bases and J by 1 base, with 13 bases between them. There are 13 residues in the CDR3. The chain's CDR3 is CAIQGKGNTEAFF. The CDR3 DNA follows: TGTGCCATCCAGGGGAAGGGGAACACTGAAGCTTTCTTT. The full variable domain, completed using reference TRBV19 and TRBJ1-1, is DGGITQSPKYLFRKEGQNVTLSCEQNLNHDAMYWYRQDPGQGLRLIYYSQIVNDFQKGDIAEGYSVSREKKESFPLTVTSAQKNPTAFYLCAIQGKGNTEAFFGQGTRLTVV.

This clone was counted only a few times. The chain employs TRBV7-3 and TRBJ2-7; 13 bases are a match to TRBD2. Per the germline V gene, CDR1 is SGHTA and CDR2 is FQGTGA. Trimming cost V 6 bases and J 7 bases; bases outside gene matches: 6. This CDR3 spans 14 amino acids. CDR3 nucleotides: TGTGCCAGCAGTCCCGGACTAGCGGGAGCTGAGCAGTACTTC. Protein product: CASSPGLAGAEQYF.

The chain carries TRBV2 and TRBJ2-3; D is ambiguous. Germline V gene data show CDR1 as SNHLY and CDR2 as FYNNEI. The V and J ends lost 0 bases and 0 bases respectively, with 4 bases between them. The CDR3 consists of 14 residues. The CDR3 here is CASSEAHSTDTQYF. CDR3 coding DNA: TGTGCCAGCAGTGAAGCACATAGCACAGATACGCAGTATTTT.

This clone has just a few counts. The gene calls are TRBV9 and TRBJ2-3; D is unclear. Per the germline V gene, CDR1 is SGDLS and CDR2 is YYNGEE. V was clipped by 0 bases and J by 1 base, with 9 bases between them. The CDR3 is 15 residues long. CDR3 sequence: CASSVEGWGTDTQYF. In DNA form, the CDR3 reads TGTGCCAGCAGCGTAGAGGGATGGGGCACAGATACGCAGTATTTT.

The gene calls are TRBV5-4 and TRBJ1-1; TRBD1 matches at 11 bases. Looked up from germline, CDR1 is SGHNT and CDR2 is YYREEE (reference sequence). The trim removed 0 bases at V and 6 bases at J, leaving 7 bases unmatched. The CDR3 is 16 amino acids. The CDR3 DNA is TGTGCCAGCAGCTTGGCCCAAGGACAGGGGGCGGCTGAAGCTTTCTTT. This codes for CASSLAQGQGAAEAFF. The complete variable domain, with remaining parts taken from reference TRBV5-4 and TRBJ1-1, reads ETGVTQSPTHLIKTRGQQVTLRCSSQSGHNTVSWYQQALGQGPQFIFQYYREEENGRGNFPPRFSGLQFPNYSSELNVNALELDDSALYLCASSLAQGQGAAEAFFGQGTRLTVV.

The gene calls are TRBV25-1 and TRBJ2-3; TRBD1 might be the D (6 bases). Germline V gene data show CDR1 as MGHDK and CDR2 as SYGVNS. The CDR3 has 17 amino acids. Trimming took 4 bases from V and 1 from J, leaving 18 bases between them. This CDR3 reads CASSGTDRFRRTDTQYF. For the CDR3, the DNA is TGTGCCAGCAGTGGGACCGACAGGTTCAGACGCACAGATACGCAGTATTTT. The whole variable domain, remainder taken from reference TRBV25-1 and TRBJ2-3, is EADIYQTPRYLVIGTGKKITLECSQTMGHDKMYWYQQDPGMELHLIHYSYGVNSTEKGDLSSESTVSRIRTEHFPLTLESARPSHTSQYLCASSGTDRFRRTDTQYFGPGTRLTVL.

The V and J genes are TRBV7-9 and TRBJ2-2; 7 nucleotides match TRBD1. Germline assignment: CDR1 SEHNR and CDR2 FQNEAQ (reference sequence). CDR3 length: 17 amino acids. With 2 bases clipped from V and 6 bases from J, the junction kept 12 bases outside the gene matches. CDR3 coding DNA: TGTGCCAGCAGCTTATTGGGCGGACAGGCGGCCTCCGGGGAGCTGTTTTTT. This encodes CASSLLGGQAASGELFF.

The CDR3 nucleotides read TGCAGCGTTGAGTTGAGGGGGTTTATAGGCCTAAATGAGCAGTTCTTC. Translating it yields CSVELRGFIGLNEQFF. The rearrangement links TRBV29-1 to TRBJ2-1; D is perhaps TRBD1 (6 bases). Germline lookup yields CDR1 SQVTM and CDR2 ANQGSEA. CDR3 size: 16 residues. The V gene lost 3 bases and the J gene lost 7 bases, with 22 bases spanning the gap.

The chain combines TRBV6-5 with TRBJ1-5; 8 nucleotides align to TRBD1. CDR1 is MNHEY, CDR2 SVGAGI, per germline. This CDR3 spans 14 amino acids. Trimming cost V 6 bases and J 6 bases; bases outside gene matches: 7. Here the CDR3 reads CASRATGDGQPQHF. The CDR3, as DNA: TGTGCCAGCAGAGCGACAGGGGATGGTCAGCCCCAGCATTTT.

The J gene is TRBJ2-7, the V gene TRBV28; D may be TRBD1 (5 bases). This CDR3 is built from 16 residues. CDR1 is MDHEN and CDR2 is SYDVKM in the germline V gene. V lost 5 bases, J lost 2 bases, and 19 bases lay in between. The CDR3 here is CASSPPPQTDPYEQYF. CDR3 nucleotides: TGTGCCAGCAGTCCTCCTCCACAGACAGACCCCTACGAGCAGTACTTC.